A selection of T cell receptor beta chains follows, all from one sample in a study of identifying expanded T cells in peripheral blood. TCRdb's table, derived via immunoSEQ multiplex PCR, lists solely in-frame clones and lacks some. The sample holds 55,000 to 60,000 clones, approximately 90% seen once. The sample comprised blood. These receptor sequences come from a person between 18 and 70 years old in good health. Each CDR3 is given with its conserved first and last residue. The D gene is left open where the match is weak. The listing skips clone size in some rows; elsewhere it reads once, few, many or a size class.

TRBJ1-3	TRBD1	TRBV25-1	-	TGTGCCAGCAGTGAATGGGGGACAGGCACTGGAAACACCATATATTTT	CASSEWGTGTGNTIYF
TRBJ1-6	TRBD1	TRBV6-6	-	TGTGCCAGCAGTACGGGGGACAGAGAGAATTCACCCCTCCACTTT	CASSTGDRENSPLHF
TRBJ2-7	-	TRBV4-1	-	TGCGCCAGCAGCCGACTGCCTCAGTGGTCCAACGAGCAGTACTTC	CASSRLPQWSNEQYF
TRBJ2-7	TRBD2	TRBV7-2	-	TGTGCCAGCAGCGCGGAGGGAGGGTACTACGAGCAGTACTTC	CASSAEGGYYEQYF
TRBJ2-7	-	TRBV5-4	-	TGTGCCAGCAGCTTTCCTCTCGCCGGGTACTACGAGCAGTACTTC	CASSFPLAGYYEQYF
TRBJ2-7	TRBD2	TRBV15	-	TGTGCCACCAGCCGAGGGACTAGCGGATACGAGCAGTACTTC	CATSRGTSGYEQYF
TRBJ2-7	TRBD2	TRBV5-1	-	TGCGCCAGCAGCGTAGCGGGAGGCCCAGGGACCGAGCAGTACTTC	CASSVAGGPGTEQYF
TRBJ2-7	-	TRBV19	-	TGTGCCAGTAGTGCTCCGGGACGGTATTACGAGCAGTACTTC	CASSAPGRYYEQYF
TRBJ2-3	TRBD1	TRBV5-6	-	TGTGCCAGCAGCCCTGGACAGGGGCGGAGGGATACGCAGTATTTT	CASSPGQGRRDTQYF
TRBJ2-5	-	TRBV5-1	-	TGCGCCAGCAGCTTTGGTCCGGGCCAAGAGACCCAGTACTTC	CASSFGPGQETQYF
TRBJ2-5	-	TRBV5-1	-	TGCGCCAGCAGCGGTAGCGGACTATCGGAACAAGAGACCCAGTACTTC	CASSGSGLSEQETQYF
TRBJ2-7	TRBD1	TRBV11-2	-	TGTGCCAGCAGCTTTAATCGACAGGGGACCGAGCAGTACTTC	CASSFNRQGTEQYF
TRBJ2-6	-	TRBV4-3	once	TGCGCCAGCAGCCAAGATGGGGTAGGGACTGGCGTCCTGACTTTC	CASSQDGVGTGVLTF
TRBJ2-2	-	TRBV5-6	-	TGTGCCAGCAGCTTGGGGGCCGGGGAGCTGTTTTTT	CASSLGAGELFF
TRBJ2-2	TRBD2	TRBV4-1	-	TGCGCCAGCAGCCCCCAGCGGGGGTTTCCGAACACCGGGGAGCTGTTTTTT	CASSPQRGFPNTGELFF
TRBJ2-6	TRBD2	TRBV2	-	TGTGCCAGCAGTGTTGATAGCGGGACCTCTGGGGCCAACGTCCTGACTTTC	CASSVDSGTSGANVLTF
TRBJ2-5	-	TRBV6-1	-	TGTGCCAGCAGGACAGGCGGAGGCGAGACCCAGTACTTC	CASRTGGGETQYF
TRBJ2-1	TRBD1	TRBV6-4	-	TGTGCCAGCAGTGAAGAGGGGACAGGGAACTACAATGAGCAGTTCTTC	CASSEEGTGNYNEQFF
TRBJ2-2	-	TRBV10-3	once	TGTGCCATCAGTGAAGCCGGACGAAACACCGGGGAGCTGTTTTTT	CAISEAGRNTGELFF
TRBJ1-5	-	TRBV29-1	-	TGCAGCGTTTCCTCCTCACATAATCAGCCCCAGCATTTT	CSVSSSHNQPQHF
TRBJ2-1	TRBD2	TRBV19	-	TGTGCCAGTAGTATTCAAGCGGGGGATTATGAGCAGTTCTTC	CASSIQAGDYEQFF
TRBJ2-1	TRBD1	TRBV10-3	-	TGTGCCATCAGTGATCTGACAGGGGTTGGTGAGCAGTTCTTC	CAISDLTGVGEQFF
TRBJ2-1	TRBD2	TRBV7-9	once	TGTGCCAGCGGGCTAGCGGGGACGAACTACAATGAGCAGTTCTTC	CASGLAGTNYNEQFF
TRBJ2-2	TRBD1	TRBV5-1	-	TGCGCCAGCAGCTTGGTAGACAGGGGAGCCGGGGAGCTGTTTTTT	CASSLVDRGAGELFF
TRBJ2-7	-	TRBV6-1	-	TGTGCCAGCTGTCCCGGAACCTACGAGCAGTACTTC	CASCPGTYEQYF
TRBJ2-2	TRBD2	TRBV7-9	-	TGTGCCAGCAGCCCTGGACAGACTAGCGACACCGGGGAGCTGTTTTTT	CASSPGQTSDTGELFF
TRBJ2-5	TRBD1	TRBV6-5	-	TGTGCCAGCAGTTACGCACAGGGGGGGACCCAGTACTTC	CASSYAQGGTQYF
TRBJ2-1	-	TRBV5-1	once	TGCGCCAGCAGCCCCCCTATGTCGGGGTATATTAGGTTCTTC	CASSPPMSGYIRFF
TRBJ2-6	-	TRBV27	-	TGTGCCAGCAGAAGAGGGGGCTCTGGGGCCAACGTCCTGACTTTC	CASRRGGSGANVLTF
TRBJ2-7	-	TRBV5-4	-	TGTGCCAGCAGCTTGGAACAGGGAGTTTCAGACGAGCAGTACTTC	CASSLEQGVSDEQYF
TRBJ2-7	-	TRBV9	-	TGTGCCAGCAGCGGGGGAGTCGGAGGCGAGCAGTACTTC	CASSGGVGGEQYF
TRBJ2-7	-	TRBV5-1	-	TGCGCCAGCAGCCTAATACATAGACAGGAACGGCAGTACTTC	CASSLIHRQERQYF
TRBJ1-5	-	TRBV19	-	TGTGCCAGTAGAGAGGGGAATGGCAATCAGCCCCAGCATTTT	CASREGNGNQPQHF
TRBJ1-2	TRBD1	TRBV6-4	-	TGTGCCAGCAGGGAGACAGGGGGCTCCTATGGCTACACCTTC	CASRETGGSYGYTF
TRBJ1-6	-	TRBV2	-	TGTGCCAGCGTACTGCAGGGAACAAATTCACCCCTCCACTTT	CASVLQGTNSPLHF
TRBJ2-1	TRBD1	TRBV29-1	-	TGCAGCGTTGAGAGGGACAGGGACAATGAGCAGTTCTTC	CSVERDRDNEQFF
TRBJ2-7	TRBD2	TRBV7-2	-	TGTGCCAGCAGCCCCGCGCTGGGGAGGGCCGTGGTGAGTGAGCAGTACTTC	CASSPALGRAVVSEQYF
TRBJ2-7	TRBD2	TRBV7-9	-	TGTGCCAGCAGCTTAAAAGCGGGAGTAGTCGGGGCCTACGAGCAGTACTTC	CASSLKAGVVGAYEQYF
TRBJ1-2	-	TRBV7-6	-	TGTGCCAGCAGCTCTACAGGGAGAAGTGGCTACACCTTC	CASSSTGRSGYTF
TRBJ2-5	-	TRBV20-1	-	TGCAGTGCTAGAGAAGTAGAGACCCAGTACTTC	CSAREVETQYF
TRBJ2-5	-	TRBV7-9	-	TGTGCCAGCAGCCTTAGCGCAGGAGAGACCCAGTACTTC	CASSLSAGETQYF
TRBJ2-3	TRBD2	TRBV4-3	-	TGCGCCAGCAGCCCACGGACTAGCGGGCTCTTGGGGGATACGCAGTATTTT	CASSPRTSGLLGDTQYF